The next 17 T cell receptor beta chains were all read from a single sample in a study of blood T cell repertoires in COVID-19. Generated by immunoSEQ multiplex PCR, the TCRdb table keeps only in-frame clones and is missing some. The sample has roughly 70,000 clones, more than 70% seen once. The material sequenced was peripheral blood. These receptors came from a woman in her fifties or sixties with acute or convalescent COVID-19.

The V and J genes are TRBV18 and TRBJ2-5; 11 bases are shared with TRBD2. The CDR3 loop spans 16 amino acids. V gave up 4 bases and J gave up 5 bases; unmatched junction bases: 9. From germline, CDR1 is KGHSH and CDR2 LQKENI. This chain's CDR3 is CASSLSRTSGQETQYF. In DNA, the CDR3 is TGTGCCAGCTCACTCTCGAGGACTAGCGGGCAGGAGACCCAGTACTTC.

The V gene is TRBV27, the J gene TRBJ1-3, with D possibly TRBD1 on 5 matching bases. Germline CDR1 reads MNHEY; CDR2 reads SMNVEV (reference sequence). The V end was cut by 5 bases, the J end by 0 bases, with 17 bases between. The CDR3 sequence is 17 residues long. The CDR3 bases are TGTGCCAGCAGTCCCCTCGGGGGTTACAGCTCTGGAAACACCATATATTTT. This sequence encodes CASSPLGGYSSGNTIYF.

The V gene is TRBV6-6, the J gene TRBJ2-3; perhaps TRBD1 as D (6 bases). CDR1 and CDR2 from the germline V gene are MNHNY and SVGAGI (reference sequence). CDR3 size: 14 residues. Trimming removed 1 base from V and 4 bases from J, with 9 bases in between. In DNA, the CDR3 is TGTGCCAGCAGTTACTTTGGACAGCCAGATACGCAGTATTTT. This gives the protein CASSYFGQPDTQYF.

This chain joins TRBV28 and TRBJ1-5; 9 bases line up with TRBD1. V gave up 5 bases and J gave up 3 bases; unmatched junction bases: 5. The CDR3 runs 15 residues. Per the germline V gene, CDR1 is MDHEN and CDR2 is SYDVKM. The CDR3, as DNA: TGTGCCAGCAGTCCGGGGACAGGGTACAATCAGCCCCAGCATTTT. Protein product: CASSPGTGYNQPQHF.

This chain joins TRBV6-2 or TRBV6-3 and TRBJ2-5, with 11 bases lining up with TRBD2. V lost 2 bases to trimming and J lost 2 bases; unmatched junction nucleotides: 10. Germline CDR1 and CDR2: MNHEY and SVGEGT. This CDR3 is 18 amino acids long. The CDR3 region is CASSYKLAGALGQETQYF. As DNA, the CDR3 is TGTGCCAGCAGTTACAAACTAGCGGGGGCCTTAGGACAAGAGACCCAGTACTTC.

The V and J genes are TRBV5-5 and TRBJ2-7, with D possibly TRBD1 on 6 matching bases. Germline CDR1 and CDR2: SGHKS and YYEKEE (reference sequence). The CDR3 has 14 residues. V shed 2 bases and J shed 3 bases, with 12 bases lying between them. The CDR3 DNA reads TGTGCCAGCAGCTTAGGGACACGATTCTACGAGCAGTACTTC. It specifies CASSLGTRFYEQYF.

The chain couples TRBV4-3 to TRBJ1-3, with 7 nucleotides matching TRBD1. This CDR3 region has 16 residues. V lost 2 bases, J lost 0 bases, and 4 bases stayed unmatched. CDR1 is LGHNA, CDR2 YSLEER, per germline. Here the CDR3 DNA reads TGCGCCAGCAGCCAACTGACAGGGATCTCTGGAAACACCATATATTTT. This codes for CASSQLTGISGNTIYF.

This chain connects TRBV5-1 to TRBJ2-7, with TRBD1 as a possible D gene (5 bases). CDR1 is SGHRS and CDR2 is YFSETQ in the germline V gene. There are 15 residues in the CDR3. The V end lost 1 base, the J end lost 3 bases, and 14 bases lay between the germline ends. The CDR3 loop is CASSLNPDRNYEQYF. The CDR3 region has the DNA TGCGCCAGCAGCTTGAACCCCGACAGAAACTACGAGCAGTACTTC.

The CDR3 loop reads CASSLTGIYGYTF. The CDR3 region has the DNA TGTGCCAGCAGCTTGACAGGGATCTATGGCTACACCTTC. The chain links TRBV5-4 to TRBJ1-2; weak D call: TRBD1 (6 bases). Between the trimmed V and J ends, which lost 1 base and 4 bases, there was a span of 8 bases. The germline CDR1 and CDR2 sequences are SGHNT and YYREEE (reference sequence). The CDR3 has 13 amino acids.

V is TRBV3-1 (or the pseudogene TRBV3-2) and J is TRBJ1-4; D is perhaps TRBD1 (5 bases). This CDR3 contains 17 residues. The germline V gene encodes CDR1 LGHDT and CDR2 YNNKEL (reference sequence). Trimming took off 3 bases at V and 8 bases at J, with 22 bases between the two ends. In DNA, the CDR3 is TGTGCCAGCAGCCATCTCCCGGGGGAGGTGGAGGAAGAAAAACTGTTTTTT. It is translated as CASSHLPGEVEEEKLFF.

The rearrangement joins TRBV19 to TRBJ1-1; a weak D match, TRBD1 (6 bases). Trimming shortened V by 7 bases and J by 4 bases, and 13 bases separated the two germline ends. Germline V gene lookup returns CDR1 LNHDA and CDR2 SQIVND (reference sequence). The CDR3 has 13 residues. The CDR3 here is CASKEQGATEAFF. The CDR3, as DNA: TGTGCCAGTAAAGAACAGGGAGCCACTGAAGCTTTCTTT.

The genes are TRBV7-8 and TRBJ2-7; D unclear. This CDR3 has 13 amino acids. V was clipped by 0 bases and J by 1 base, with 4 bases between them. Germline assignment: CDR1 SGHVS and CDR2 FQNEAQ. This CDR3 reads CASSLAGSYEQYF. DNA for the CDR3: TGTGCCAGCAGCTTAGCCGGGTCCTACGAGCAGTACTTC.

This clone was detected ten times or more. The chain recombines TRBV7-2 with TRBJ2-7; perhaps TRBD1 as D (6 bases). CDR1 is SGHTA and CDR2 is FQGNSA in the germline V gene. V lost 2 bases to trimming and J lost 8 bases, with 7 bases between them. This CDR3 is built from 11 residues. DNA for the CDR3: TGTGCCAGCAGCTTAACAGGGAAGCAGTACTTC. It codes for CASSLTGKQYF.

This clone was picked up one time. The J gene is TRBJ2-1, the V gene TRBV9, with TRBD1 matching over 9 bases. CDR3 size: 17 residues. V was clipped by 0 bases and J by 9 bases; unmatched bases: 13. Per the germline V gene, CDR1 is SGDLS and CDR2 is YYNGEE. CDR3 nucleotide sequence: TGTGCCAGCAGCGTAGGAGGTGTCTGGGACAGGGTTAGTGAGCAGTTCTTC. Amino acid sequence: CASSVGGVWDRVSEQFF. Full variable domain (rest looked up from reference TRBV9 and TRBJ2-1): DSGVTQTPKHLITATGQRVTLRCSPRSGDLSVYWYQQSLDQGLQFLIQYYNGEERAKGNILERFSAQQFPDLHSELNLSSLELGDSALYFCASSVGGVWDRVSEQFFGPGTRLTVL.

The rearrangement links TRBV7-2 to TRBJ1-6; D is possibly TRBD1 (5 bases). Trimming shortened V by 6 bases and J by 9 bases, and 12 bases separated the two germline ends. The CDR3 has 13 amino acids. CDR1 SGHTA and CDR2 FQGNSA come from the germline V gene. As DNA, the CDR3 is TGTGCCAGCAGTGTTCAGGGTCGTTCACCCCTCCACTTT. Translated, it gives CASSVQGRSPLHF.

A single count supports this clone. The V call is TRBV19, the J call TRBJ2-1, with a weak D call TRBD2 (6 bases). The CDR3 covers 16 residues. CDR1 and CDR2 from the germline V gene are LNHDA and SQIVND (reference sequence). V dropped 2 bases and J dropped 2 bases, with 13 bases sitting between them. The CDR3, as DNA: TGTGCCAGTAGTATATGGAACGGGGGAACCTACAATGAGCAGTTCTTC. Translated, it gives CASSIWNGGTYNEQFF.

This clone has a single count. CDR3 DNA sequence: TGTGCCAGCAGTGCCGACAGGAGCAATCAGCCCCAGCATTTT. This sequence encodes CASSADRSNQPQHF. The chain combines TRBV27 with TRBJ1-5, with D possibly being TRBD1 (6 bases). There are 14 residues in the CDR3. V lost 5 bases, J lost 1 base, and 9 bases lay in between. The germline V gene has CDR1 MNHEY and CDR2 SMNVEV (reference sequence).